The text below deals with one T cell receptor beta chain. No antigen is known for it. TCRdb keeps only in-frame clones here, not all; method: immunoSEQ multiplex PCR. This sample yields about 140,000 clones, of which 85% to 95% are seen a single time; roughly 1.3% belongs to the top ten. This specimen comes from a study of T cell responses to AZD1222 COVID-19 vaccine. Study information: Second doses at about 4 or about 12 weeks were pooled.

In germline, CDR1 is KGHSH, CDR2 LQKENI. The CDR3 loop spans 14 amino acids. V was pared by 1 base and J by 6 bases, with 12 bases between. Whole-study findings and limits: Clonal diversity was possibly underestimated, and white British individuals and females predominated among donors. Only a handful of people who got AZD1222 tested seropositive at baseline.

The V gene is TRBV18, the J gene TRBJ1-1; the D gene is possibly TRBD1 (5 bases). The specimen comprised peripheral blood, sampled on day 0 of AZD1222 vaccination. This TCR derives from an adult in good health. The DNA of the CDR3 is TGTGCCAGCTCACCACTCCGGAGGGACTCTGAAGCTTTCTTT. This codes for CASSPLRRDSEAFF.